Listed below are T cell receptor beta chains from one sample, sequenced in a study of shared clonotypes between healthy human individuals. Using immunoSEQ multiplex PCR, the repertoire was profiled, and TCRdb retains in-frame clones only, with some absent. Of some 490,000 clones in the sample, approximately 84% were seen once. The sequenced sample consisted of PBMCs. The receptor set was obtained from a woman aged 40 to 55 in good health. Some clones in this sample may be carry-over from other donors' samples. CDR3s include the opening cysteine and the closing phenylalanine or tryptophan. The D gene is left open where the match is weak.

V: TRBV9
D: NA
J: TRBJ2-2
CDR3: CASSVGVTANTGELFF

V: TRBV19
D: TRBD1
J: TRBJ1-2
CDR3: CASSIGPDRLQGGYTF

V: TRBV5-4
D: TRBD1
J: TRBJ1-2
CDR3: CASSRDRGDYGYTF

V: TRBV20-1
D: NA
J: TRBJ2-7
CDR3: CSASRGYEQYF

V: TRBV6-1
D: TRBD1
J: TRBJ1-4
CDR3: CASSEWGQGTEKLFF

V: TRBV18
D: NA
J: TRBJ2-1
CDR3: CASSLRQTNEQFF

V: TRBV28
D: NA
J: TRBJ2-2
CDR3: CASSLPGHMNTGELFF

V: TRBV4-3
D: NA
J: TRBJ2-3
CDR3: CASSQDLGRSGDTQYF

V: TRBV19
D: NA
J: TRBJ2-4
CDR3: CASSIAAWGAKNIQYF

V: TRBV6-5
D: NA
J: TRBJ1-2
CDR3: CASSPYILGGYTF

V: TRBV28
D: NA
J: TRBJ1-2
CDR3: CASREWAHNYGYTF

V: TRBV4-1
D: NA
J: TRBJ2-1
CDR3: CASSQDRGSTEQFF

V: TRBV6-6
D: NA
J: TRBJ2-7
CDR3: CASSYRGRSYEQYF

V: TRBV11-3
D: TRBD2
J: TRBJ2-2
CDR3: CASSPTSAVGELFF

V: TRBV11-2
D: NA
J: TRBJ2-5
CDR3: CASSLDGGGAETQYF

V: TRBV7-9
D: NA
J: TRBJ2-1
CDR3: CASSLESSSYNEQFF

V: TRBV7-9
D: NA
J: TRBJ2-5
CDR3: CASSLGGDAETQYF

V: TRBV7-3
D: NA
J: TRBJ1-2
CDR3: CASSLSGYGYTF

V: TRBV4-2
D: NA
J: TRBJ1-2
CDR3: CASSQVGGDYGYTF

V: TRBV7-8
D: TRBD1
J: TRBJ1-2
CDR3: CASSALTGTGGLHGYTF

V: TRBV10-1
D: NA
J: TRBJ2-7
CDR3: CASRGPGYEQYF

V: TRBV7-2
D: NA
J: TRBJ2-1
CDR3: CASSLVSDSYNEQFF

V: TRBV7-9
D: NA
J: TRBJ2-5
CDR3: CASSKGVEVTGSLETQYF

V: TRBV7-3
D: NA
J: TRBJ1-1
CDR3: CASSWVGVNTEAFF

V: TRBV28
D: TRBD1
J: TRBJ2-7
CDR3: CAARDSSYEQYF

V: TRBV11-2
D: NA
J: TRBJ2-3
CDR3: CASSFSTAGDTQYF

V: TRBV27
D: TRBD2
J: TRBJ2-7
CDR3: CASGTSGTFYEQYF

V: TRBV5-4
D: TRBD2
J: TRBJ2-7
CDR3: CASILSGRNDEQYF

V: TRBV29-1
D: TRBD1
J: TRBJ1-5
CDR3: CSVAGQDSNQPQHF

V: TRBV27
D: NA
J: TRBJ2-2
CDR3: CASSSRRPTGGAGELFF

V: TRBV2
D: TRBD1
J: TRBJ2-7
CDR3: CASRRTGVGAYEQYF

V: TRBV10-3
D: TRBD1
J: TRBJ1-2
CDR3: CAISTGGRSYGYTF

V: TRBV10-1
D: TRBD1
J: TRBJ2-1
CDR3: CASSGGTGAYNEQFF

V: TRBV11-1
D: NA
J: TRBJ1-1
CDR3: CASSYSGPQNTEAFF

V: TRBV9
D: NA
J: TRBJ1-1
CDR3: CASSLLGGSTEAFF

V: TRBV6-1
D: NA
J: TRBJ2-1
CDR3: CASSDGDYNEQFF

V: TRBV5-1
D: TRBD2
J: TRBJ2-4
CDR3: CASSLGLAGVDDIQYF

V: TRBV27
D: NA
J: TRBJ2-2
CDR3: CASSFRFGVGNTGELFF

V: TRBV2
D: NA
J: TRBJ2-5
CDR3: CASSARGQETQYF

V: TRBV19
D: NA
J: TRBJ1-5
CDR3: CASRGGGISQPQHF

V: TRBV6-5
D: TRBD2
J: TRBJ2-7
CDR3: CASSPPTSGRYEQYF

V: TRBV15
D: NA
J: TRBJ1-1
CDR3: CATSYGTSNTEAFF

V: TRBV2
D: TRBD2
J: TRBJ2-3
CDR3: CASSLLAARTDTQYF

V: TRBV27
D: NA
J: TRBJ2-7
CDR3: CASSLSGGTGEQYF

V: TRBV28
D: NA
J: TRBJ2-3
CDR3: CASSLFSLAQYF